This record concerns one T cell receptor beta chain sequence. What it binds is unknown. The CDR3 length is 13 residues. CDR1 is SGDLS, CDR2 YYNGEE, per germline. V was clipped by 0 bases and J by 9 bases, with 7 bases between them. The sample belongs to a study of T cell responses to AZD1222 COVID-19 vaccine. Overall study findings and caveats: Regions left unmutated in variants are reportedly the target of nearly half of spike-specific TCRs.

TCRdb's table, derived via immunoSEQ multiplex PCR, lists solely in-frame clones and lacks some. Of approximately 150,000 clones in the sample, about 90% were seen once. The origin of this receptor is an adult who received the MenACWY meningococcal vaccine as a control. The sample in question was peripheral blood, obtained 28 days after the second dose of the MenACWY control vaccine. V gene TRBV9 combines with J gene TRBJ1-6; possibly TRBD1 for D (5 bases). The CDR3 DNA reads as TGTGCCAGCAGCGTAGGGGGCACTTCACCCCTCCACTTT. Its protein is CASSVGGTSPLHF.